What follows describes a single T cell receptor (beta chain). Its antigen is not known. CDR3 length: 16 residues. The junction had 9 bases not matched to a gene; V was cut back by 4 bases and J by 4 bases. The data are from a study of T cell repertoires in cytomegalovirus infection. Study as a whole: In the study, CMV epitopes included recently identified HLA-C-restricted and well-studied HLA-B-restricted ones. Public TCR beta signatures provided an indication of both CMV infection and a matching HLA type.

Study-wide results and caveats: Accumulated public TCR beta family frequency recognized individuals carrying CMV together with the relevant HLA. Clonotype analysis showed dominance of the ex vivo response by HLA-C-restricted CMV-specific TCR beta clonotypes.

MiXCR was run by TCRdb on the reads, yielding one entry per CDR3 protein. The sample lists a few hundred thousand distinct CDR3 sequences, approximately 46% occurring once. The chain uses TRBV12-3 or TRBV12-4 and TRBJ2-2; 7 bases align to TRBD1. The clonotype was recovered from a human donor in good health (CMV status not recorded). Some clones in this sample may be carry-over from other donors' samples. The sample consisted of cultured PBMCs, taken from culture after CMV antigen stimulation. CDR3 DNA: TGTGCCAGCAGTTCCAGACAGGGATGGTCCACCGGGGAGCTGTTTTTT. Protein sequence: CASSSRQGWSTGELFF.